This TCR beta chain was retrieved from a study of T-cell reconstitution after alpha-beta-depleted transplantation in children. For TCRbeta, the library was prepared with unique molecular identifiers. One entry per CDR3 protein, called by TCRdb with MiXCR from the PCR reads. The table includes about 300,000 distinct CDR3 sequences, 10% detected once. In its sample, this clonotype was seen many times. Per germline, CDR1 LGHNA and CDR2 YNFKEQ. This CDR3 has 13 amino acids. V was clipped by 2 bases and J by 1 base, with 5 bases between them. The sequences come from PBMCs, collected before TCRalphabeta/CD19-depleted stem cell transplant. This receptor was taken from a boy under two years old with acute myeloid leukemia, due to receive a stem cell transplant. The J gene is TRBJ1-1, the V gene TRBV4-2; D ambiguous. The CDR3 sequence: CASSQRANTEAFF. The CDR3, as DNA: TGTGCCAGCAGCCAAAGGGCGAACACTGAAGCTTTCTTT.